This TCR beta chain was sequenced in a study of vaccination and CD4 T cells after COVID-19. Study background: Convalescent patients, SARS-CoV-2 positive by nasal swab PCR, comprised nine mild cases and one severe case. Samples taken post-COVID came a median around 96 days after diagnosis, ranging from 35 to 161.

TCRdb independently ran MiXCR on the PCR reads; one entry per CDR3 protein. The sample shows approximately 30,000 distinct CDR3 sequences, 45% to 65% of them seen only once. Per the germline V gene, CDR1 is ENHRY and CDR2 is SYGVKD. CDR3 length: 14 residues. Trimming removed 3 bases from V and 4 bases from J, with 13 bases in between. Time point here: late sampling 161 to 241 days after vaccination in a few convalescent patients. This clonotype has just one count. The clonotype originates from a human donor who had recovered from COVID-19. The chain recombines TRBV10-3 with TRBJ2-7, with D perhaps TRBD2 (6 bases). The sequencing used CD4+ T cells from blood, collected about 7 months after SARS-CoV-2 vaccination. Here the CDR3 DNA reads TGTGCCATCAGTGAATACGGGAGCGAATACGAGCAGTACTTC. This codes for CAISEYGSEYEQYF.